The T cell receptor beta chain described here comes from a study of shared clonotypes between healthy human individuals (TCRdb year 2020). Turning to the overall study: A couple of women and a few men aged 18 to 49 years were included in the cohort. For each donor, CD4 naive and CD4 memory were each given three plates, CD8 naive was given two plates, and CD8 memory was given one plate. To estimate repertoire size and how much clonotype sharing occurs between individuals, the study deeply sequenced the blood TCR repertoires of roughly 5 healthy adults. Different laboratories and diverse techniques were used to prepare libraries and sequence TCR repertoires, to increase sequencing depth and limit assay-specific biases. Per donor, leukapheresis produced somewhere between about 0.8 and 9 billion PBMCs. On the study overall, not on this receptor specifically: Higher generation probabilities were observed for clonotypes shared by all four sorted-subset donors than for non-shared clonotypes. Sharing across several donors was observed for roughly 5% of naive CD4, over 3% of naive CD8, over 2% of memory CD4, and approximately 0.41% of memory CD8 clonotypes. Naive subsets generally had larger estimated clonotype richness than memory subsets did. Sampling was restricted to blood, and TCR repertoires in tissue are likely to differ from TCR repertoires in blood. Because the study included only a small number of donors, the genetic and exposure-history diversity represented was limited. Pairwise subsampling led to the expectation that sequencing depth would affect the degree of clonotype sharing among donors. Incomplete sequencing was indicated by rarefaction of sorted-subset datasets, despite the large sequencing depth.

The donors were healthy, HIV-negative adults who had no recently reported acute infections or vaccinations. Every donor was a Caucasian adult residing in Nashville, Tennessee, USA. CD4+ T cells were enriched by magnetic negative selection; naive cells were then positively selected on CD45RA, and the negative fraction formed the memory subset. Blood was collected by leukapheresis, and PBMCs were isolated by Ficoll-Histopaque density gradient centrifugation and then cryopreserved in liquid nitrogen vapor phase. Analytical flow cytometry was used to check the purity and quantity of each magnetically sorted T cell population. Each sorted fraction had its genomic DNA isolated and then quantified by UV absorbance on a Nanodrop 2000c. V ends up 2 bases short and J 0 bases short, with an unmatched junction base count of 15. CDR1 and CDR2 are drawn from the germline V gene: SGHDN, FVKESK. Counted from cysteine to phenylalanine, this CDR3 has 19 amino acids. The only DNA kept is the CDR3, 57 bases in frame from the first base.

Using the deep immunoSEQ assay, TCR CDR3 regions were amplified from genomic DNA by multiplex PCR. For each cell subset, the extracted genomic DNA was distributed evenly across all wells of several immunoSEQ 96-well plates, and each plate served as one replicate. For sorted subsets, each replicate PCR was loaded with roughly 190 ng genomic DNA, equivalent to some 31,000 T cell genomes. The purified libraries were quantified using a Qubit 3.0 fluorometer, sized with a Bioanalyzer 2100, and then quantified again using the KAPA Library Quantification kit. A separate single-read 150-cycle Illumina NextSeq 550 flow cell was used to sequence each immunoSEQ 96-well plate. From the authors' description of their analysis: Because only junctional sequences without quality scores were contained in the immunoSEQ output, filtering matching that applied to full-length reads could not be performed. Sequences were annotated with PyIR, a Python wrapper for IgBLAST v1.9, and V/J genes and CDR3 were assigned using IMGT germline references. Any read was removed if the V/J assignment was weak (E-value above 1e-6), the CDR3 was missing, or the read contained stop codons, out-of-frame junctions, or ambiguous translated residues. V3J clonotypes were defined as sequences sharing the same inferred V gene, J gene, and CDR3 amino acid sequence. Percentage overlap between repertoires was computed as shared unique clonotypes divided by the size of the smaller repertoire. RTK rarefaction, the Chao1 estimator, and Recon v2.1 estimates of unobserved clonotypes were used to assess repertoire richness. Generation probabilities were computed with OLGA for all TCRbeta clonotypes obtained by the gDNA method from a handful of donors. TCRdb stores this immuneACCESS table with in-frame sequences only. Part of the clones is absent; in the studies checked, under half of the shortfall reflects unresolved V genes, and no reason is known for the rest. V and J calls and clone size follow that table, whereas D and trimming were derived from the DNA. This sample has some 2,500,000 clones in its table, and under 95% of those were observed once. The top ten clonotypes cover 0.36% of the sample.

Turning to this clone: It has no known antigen specificity. Per-base quality was not reported, and no clone a single base away is much larger than it.

The sequence joins TRBV14 to TRBJ2-7; the junction holds 8 bases that match TRBD2. The sequencing sample was made of naive CD4+ T cells from PBMCs. Read against the paper, the sample's cell subset or site label means: CD45RA+ positively selected. The receptor's source is a man aged 18 to 35 in good health. Some clones in this sample may be carry-over from other donors' samples. The CDR3 sequence is CASSQQRGTLAGSSYEQYF. The nucleotide sequence is given as TGTGCCAGCAGCCAACAAAGGGGAACCTTAGCGGGAAGCTCCTACGAGCAGTACTTC.